This TCR beta chain was sequenced for a study of human T cells and chemical hapten exposure. At the level of the study: Across the whole study, which lasted around 26 weeks, patients were given diphenylcyclopropenone on the scalp once a week. Each patch test put 0.01% DPC on the upper back, and results were read at 6 days.

The sample holds many counts of this clonotype. The antigen remains unidentified. Study conclusions and caveats: Expanded TCR sets contained significantly more large CDR3 similarity clusters than controls.

TCRdb itself ran the RACE reads through MiXCR, one entry per CDR3 protein. The sample shows 95,000 or so distinct CDR3 sequences, approximately 10% of them seen only once. This sample's time point: patch test 2, 6 weeks after DPC sensitization. The treatment here: therapeutic diphenylcyclopropenone sensitization with weekly scalp DPC. The CDR3 is 13 amino acids. Looked up from germline, CDR1 is SGHTA and CDR2 is FQGTGA. The ends lost 5 bases at V and 4 bases at J; junction bases unmatched: 2. The chain is built from TRBV7-3 and TRBJ1-1; 9 bases match TRBD1. The sample here was whole blood, taken in connection with sensitization to the hapten diphenylcyclopropenone (DPC). The receptor's source is a woman aged 40 to 49 with alopecia areata. Some clones in this sample may be carry-over from other donors' samples. The CDR3 region has the DNA TGTGCCAGCAGCATGACAGGGGGCACTGAAGCTTTCTTT. Protein product: CASSMTGGTEAFF.